This TCR beta chain was sequenced during a study of blood T cells in healthy people across ages. Broader study findings: Per-million-T-cell TCR beta diversity fell roughly linearly with age.

CDR1 is DFQATT and CDR2 is SNEGSKA in the germline V gene (reference sequence). The CDR3 runs 12 residues. With 6 bases removed from V and 12 bases from J, the gap between germline ends came to 18 bases. The second PCR ran about 6 to 11 cycles with a sample-barcoded 5' primer and J-beta primers. TCRdb re-analysed the 5' RACE reads in MiXCR, keeping a single row per CDR3 protein. The sample holds approximately 810,000 distinct CDR3 sequences; roughly 40% are singletons and the top ten take under 15%. A remark on this clonotype: As yet, its antigen is unknown. A much larger clone differs from this one at a single base, so this may be a read error.

Researchers collected ten milliliters of peripheral blood from every single donor. This sequence originates from a man aged 18 to 30 in good health. Sequenced sample: blood. This chain connects TRBV20-1 to TRBJ2-1, with a tentative D call TRBD2 (5 bases). The chain's CDR3 is CSASAWRYGQFF. In nucleotides, the CDR3 is TGCAGTGCCTCGGCCTGGAGGTATGGGCAGTTCTTC.